These 20 T cell receptor beta chains were sequenced from one sample in a study of PD-1 blockade in mismatch repair-deficient tumors. Clones were read by immunoSEQ multiplex PCR, and TCRdb kept only the in-frame ones, dropping some. In the table there are about 15,000 clones, roughly 84% of which are singletons. The starting material was PBMCs, obtained before pembrolizumab treatment. These receptors were taken from an adult with mismatch repair-deficient cancer.

This chain joins TRBV2 and TRBJ2-3; D call uncertain. There are 11 residues in the CDR3. Trimming stripped 6 bases from V and 6 bases from J, with 7 bases between. Per the germline V gene, CDR1 is SNHLY and CDR2 is FYNNEI. The CDR3: CASSPLDTQYF. In DNA form, the CDR3 reads TGTGCCAGCAGCCCCCTGGATACGCAGTATTTT.

V gene TRBV6-1 combines with J gene TRBJ2-1; a possible D gene is TRBD2 (5 bases). Germline lookup yields CDR1 MNHNS and CDR2 SASEGT. The CDR3 totals 15 residues. V was clipped by 0 bases and J by 3 bases, with 9 bases between them. Here the CDR3 reads CASSEALGGYNEQFF. The CDR3 DNA reads TGTGCCAGCAGTGAAGCACTAGGAGGCTACAATGAGCAGTTCTTC.

The table lists this clone with a count of one. The V gene is TRBV27, the J gene TRBJ2-5, with 8 bases aligning to TRBD1. Germline lookup yields CDR1 MNHEY and CDR2 SMNVEV (reference sequence). This CDR3 is built from 18 residues. J gave up 0 bases and V 3 bases, and 12 bases lay outside the gene matches. Here the CDR3 reads CASSFSRGPPTNQETQYF. The DNA of the CDR3 is TGTGCCAGCAGTTTCAGCAGGGGGCCCCCCACAAACCAAGAGACCCAGTACTTC.

V gene TRBV19 combines with J gene TRBJ2-2; 7 bases align to TRBD1. V trimming: 4 bases; J trimming: 1 base; junction bases outside the gene matches: 0. This CDR3 contains 14 residues. Germline CDR1 is LNHDA and CDR2 is SQIVND (reference sequence). CDR3 in amino acids: CASSRQGNTGELFF. CDR3 nucleotide sequence: TGTGCCAGTAGTAGACAGGGGAACACCGGGGAGCTGTTTTTT.

The chain is built from TRBV7-2 and TRBJ2-1, with 13 bases that match TRBD2. Germline lookup yields CDR1 SGHTA and CDR2 FQGNSA. There are 17 residues in the CDR3. J lost 5 bases, V lost 4 bases, and 8 bases had no gene match. The DNA for the CDR3 is TGTGCCAGCAGCTCAAGACTAGCGGGAGGTTCGGACAATGAGCAGTTCTTC. Translated: CASSSRLAGGSDNEQFF.

This clone was counted a single time. The chain recombines TRBV7-8 with TRBJ2-2; TRBD2 matches at 15 bases. Looked up from germline, CDR1 is SGHVS and CDR2 is FQNEAQ. The CDR3 is made up of 17 amino acids. J lost 6 bases, V lost 5 bases, and 7 bases had no gene match. For the CDR3, the DNA is TGTGCCAGCAGCCCCCGGACTAGCGGGAGGGTGGCCGGGGAGCTGTTTTTT. As protein: CASSPRTSGRVAGELFF.

The chain has TRBV4-2 and TRBJ2-3; D is ambiguous. Germline V lookup: CDR1 LGHNA, CDR2 YNFKEQ. Between the trimmed V and J ends, which lost 0 bases and 2 bases, there was a span of 9 bases. The CDR3 contains 15 residues. CDR3: CASSQDWANTDTQYF. CDR3 bases: TGTGCCAGCAGCCAAGATTGGGCAAACACAGATACGCAGTATTTT.

This chain links TRBV7-2 with TRBJ1-5, with 7 bases aligning to TRBD1. Germline trimming cut 5 bases from V and 4 bases from J; bases unmatched to any gene: 2. Germline V lookup: CDR1 SGHTA, CDR2 FQGNSA. This CDR3 has 13 residues. CDR3 sequence (DNA): TGTGCCAGCAGCCGACAGGGAAATCAGCCCCAGCATTTT. Translation gives CASSRQGNQPQHF.

Only one count was recorded for this clone. The rearrangement links TRBV6-1 to TRBJ1-2; no clear D. The CDR3 extends over 14 amino acids. Trimming cost V 6 bases and J 4 bases, with 15 bases left between them. Per the germline V gene, CDR1 is MNHNS and CDR2 is SASEGT. CDR3 in DNA: TGTGCCAGCAGCGCGGACGGAAACTTCTATGGCTACACCTTC. Translating it yields CASSADGNFYGYTF.

This clone was counted a few times. This rearrangement joins TRBV5-6 to TRBJ2-5; TRBD2 matches 7 bases. Germline CDR1 is SGHDT and CDR2 is YYEEEE. The J segment lost 1 base and the V segment lost 4 bases, leaving 10 bases of the junction unmatched. The CDR3 is 16 residues long. The CDR3 DNA follows: TGTGCCAGCAGCCTCGTTGTGGGGGGGGGCCAAGAGACCCAGTACTTC. It specifies CASSLVVGGGQETQYF.

This chain connects TRBV11-2 to TRBJ2-1; no reliable D call. This CDR3 is 13 amino acids long. V was shortened by 0 bases and J by 7 bases, with 7 bases between the two germline ends. The V gene's germline CDR1 is SGHAT and CDR2 FQNNGV. CDR3 bases: TGTGCCAGCAGCTTAGATCAGGTAAATGAGCAGTTCTTC. Residues: CASSLDQVNEQFF.

This chain connects TRBV27 to TRBJ2-7; 14 bases are shared with TRBD2. V trimming: 5 bases; J trimming: 4 bases; junction bases outside the gene matches: 4. CDR1 and CDR2 from the germline V gene are MNHEY and SMNVEV (reference sequence). This CDR3 is 15 amino acids long. The CDR3: CASSLGTSGSYEQYF. The CDR3 DNA reads TGTGCCAGCAGTCTGGGGACTAGCGGGAGTTACGAGCAGTACTTC.

This clone was seen a handful of times. This chain connects TRBV4-1 to TRBJ2-1, with 10 bases matching TRBD2. Germline values: CDR1 MGHRA, CDR2 YSYEKL. The CDR3 spans 18 residues. V shed 0 bases, J shed 7 bases, and the junction held 12 bases outside the gene matches. The chain's CDR3 is CASSQDSVGLAGVNEQFF. For the CDR3, the DNA is TGCGCCAGCAGCCAAGATAGCGTTGGGCTAGCGGGAGTTAATGAGCAGTTCTTC.

This chain connects TRBV19 to TRBJ2-1; possible D gene TRBD1, 6 bases. This CDR3 contains 14 residues. Germline loops: CDR1 LNHDA, CDR2 SQIVND (reference sequence). The ends were cut back, 3 bases at V and 7 bases at J, with 13 bases in the middle. The CDR3 is CASSMGQGINEQFF. Here the CDR3 DNA reads TGTGCCAGTAGTATGGGGCAGGGGATAAATGAGCAGTTCTTC.

The gene calls are TRBV5-4 and TRBJ2-3; maybe TRBD1 (6 bases). Trimming removed 4 bases from V and 7 bases from J, with 16 bases in between. The CDR3 extends over 14 amino acids. Germline lookup yields CDR1 SGHNT and CDR2 YYREEE (reference sequence). The DNA for the CDR3 is TGTGCCAGCAGCACAGGGAAATTGGTTAATACGCAGTATTTT. This codes for CASSTGKLVNTQYF.

The chain links TRBV6-6 to TRBJ2-3, with D unresolved. The V end was cut by 4 bases, the J end by 3 bases, with 8 bases between. This CDR3 is 13 amino acids long. Germline V gives CDR1 MNHNY, CDR2 SVGAGI (reference sequence). The CDR3 sequence is CASSLKATDTQYF. The CDR3 nucleotides are TGTGCCAGCAGTTTGAAGGCTACAGATACGCAGTATTTT.

The rearrangement uses TRBV6-6 and TRBJ2-7, with TRBD2 identical over 8 bases. Germline V lookup: CDR1 MNHNY, CDR2 SVGAGI (reference sequence). With V trimmed by 2 bases and J by 5 bases, 8 bases remained unmatched. The CDR3 length is 15 residues. The DNA for the CDR3 is TGTGCCAGCAGTTACGGGGCGGGAGGAGTTAACGAGCAGTACTTC. Translating it yields CASSYGAGGVNEQYF.

The V and J genes are TRBV18 and TRBJ2-5, with D possibly being TRBD1 (5 bases). Germline CDR1 is KGHSH and CDR2 is LQKENI. V was pared by 6 bases and J by 5 bases, with 7 bases between. CDR3 length: 11 residues. The CDR3 is CASSQGETQYF. The CDR3 nucleotides are TGTGCCAGCTCTCAGGGCGAGACCCAGTACTTC. The variable domain in full, with the rest retrieved from reference TRBV18 and TRBJ2-5, is NAGVMQNPRHLVRRRGQEARLRCSPMKGHSHVYWYRQLPEEGLKFMVYLQKENIIDESGMPKERFSAEFPKEGPSILRIQQVVRGDSAAYFCASSQGETQYFGPGTRLLVL.

This clone was detected only a few times. This sequence joins TRBV6-1 and TRBJ1-5; 10 bases fit TRBD1. This CDR3 has 15 amino acids. Trimming cost V 2 bases and J 6 bases; bases outside gene matches: 4. The germline V gene encodes CDR1 MNHNS and CDR2 SASEGT. CDR3 protein: CASSERGQGFQPQHF. CDR3 bases: TGTGCCAGCAGTGAACGGGGACAGGGGTTTCAGCCCCAGCATTTT.

For the CDR3, the DNA is TGTGCCAGCTCACCATCCCTACTTAGCACAGATACGCAGTATTTT. It encodes CASSPSLLSTDTQYF. V gene TRBV18 combines with J gene TRBJ2-3; D not certain. The germline V and J ends were trimmed by 2 bases and 0 bases, with 9 bases remaining between them. CDR3 length: 15 residues. The germline gives CDR1 KGHSH, CDR2 LQKENI. Using reference TRBV18 and TRBJ2-3 for the parts outside the CDR3, the full variable domain is NAGVMQNPRHLVRRRGQEARLRCSPMKGHSHVYWYRQLPEEGLKFMVYLQKENIIDESGMPKERFSAEFPKEGPSILRIQQVVRGDSAAYFCASSPSLLSTDTQYFGPGTRLTVL.